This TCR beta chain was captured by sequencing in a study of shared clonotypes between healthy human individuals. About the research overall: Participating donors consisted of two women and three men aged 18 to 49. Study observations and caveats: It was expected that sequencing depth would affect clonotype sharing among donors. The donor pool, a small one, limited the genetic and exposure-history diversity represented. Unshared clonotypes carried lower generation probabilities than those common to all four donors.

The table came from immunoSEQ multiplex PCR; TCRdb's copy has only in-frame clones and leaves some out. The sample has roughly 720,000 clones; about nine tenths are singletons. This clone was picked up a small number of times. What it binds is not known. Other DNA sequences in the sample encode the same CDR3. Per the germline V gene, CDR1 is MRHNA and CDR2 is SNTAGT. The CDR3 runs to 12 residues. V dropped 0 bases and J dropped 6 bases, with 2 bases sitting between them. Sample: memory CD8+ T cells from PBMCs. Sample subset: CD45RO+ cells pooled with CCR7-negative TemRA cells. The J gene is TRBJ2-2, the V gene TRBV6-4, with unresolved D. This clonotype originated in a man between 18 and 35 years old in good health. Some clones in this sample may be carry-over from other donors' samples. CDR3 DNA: TGTGCCAGCAGTGACTCAGCCGGGGAGCTGTTTTTT. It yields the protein CASSDSAGELFF.